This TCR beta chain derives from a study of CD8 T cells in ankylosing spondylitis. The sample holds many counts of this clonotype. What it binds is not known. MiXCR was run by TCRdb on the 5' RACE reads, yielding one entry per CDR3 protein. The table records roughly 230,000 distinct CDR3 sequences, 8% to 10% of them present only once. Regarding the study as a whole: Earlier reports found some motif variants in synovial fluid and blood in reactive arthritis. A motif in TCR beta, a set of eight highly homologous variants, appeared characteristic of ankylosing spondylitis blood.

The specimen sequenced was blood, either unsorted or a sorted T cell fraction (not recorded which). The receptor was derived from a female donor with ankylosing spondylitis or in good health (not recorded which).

This chain's CDR3 is CASSQVPSEGNTIYF. CDR3 DNA sequence: TGTGCCAGCAGCCAAGTCCCAAGTGAGGGAAACACCATATATTTT. The chain couples TRBV3-1 to TRBJ1-3; no clear D gene. The CDR3 runs 15 residues. The V end lost 1 base, the J end lost 4 bases, and 11 bases lay between the germline ends. Germline V gene sequence: CDR1 LGHDT, CDR2 YNNKEL (reference sequence). Complete variable domain (other parts from reference TRBV3-1 and TRBJ1-3): DTAVSQTPKYLVTQMGNDKSIKCEQNLGHDTMYWYKQDSKKFLKIMFSYNNKELIINETVPNRFSPKSPDKAHLNLHINSLELGDSAVYFCASSQVPSEGNTIYFGEGSWLTVV.